A selection of T cell receptor beta chains follows, all from one sample in a study of T cell responses to AZD1222 COVID-19 vaccine. Repertoires were generated with immunoSEQ multiplex PCR, while TCRdb's copy carries only in-frame clones and drops some. Among roughly 150,000 clones, 91% were seen once, and the ten largest hold 1.5% to 2%. This sample comprised peripheral blood, obtained on day 0 of AZD1222 vaccination. These receptors were obtained from an adult in good health. CDR3s include the opening cysteine and the closing phenylalanine or tryptophan. Each record gives: V gene, J gene, clone size, D gene, CDR3 DNA, CDR3 protein. A D gene is named only where the DNA matches it firmly. Rows may omit the clone size; those that give it use once, few, many or a size class.

V gene: TRBV9; J gene: TRBJ1-1; clone size: NA; D gene: NA; CDR3 DNA: TGTGCCAGCAGCCCCTCTTATCGGGGGTCTGAAGCTTTCTTT; CDR3 protein: CASSPSYRGSEAFF
V gene: TRBV7-8; J gene: TRBJ2-7; clone size: NA; D gene: TRBD2; CDR3 DNA: TGTGCCAGCAGCCTGGAGCTAGCGGGAGCATACGAGCAGTACTTC; CDR3 protein: CASSLELAGAYEQYF
V gene: TRBV4-1; J gene: TRBJ2-3; clone size: NA; D gene: NA; CDR3 DNA: TGCGCCAGCAGCCAAGGACCCGGTACGCAGTATTTT; CDR3 protein: CASSQGPGTQYF
V gene: TRBV7-2; J gene: TRBJ2-1; clone size: NA; D gene: NA; CDR3 DNA: TGTGCCAGCAGCTTAGCTTGGACGGCCTACAATGAGCAGTTCTTC; CDR3 protein: CASSLAWTAYNEQFF
V gene: TRBV7-9; J gene: TRBJ2-7; clone size: NA; D gene: NA; CDR3 DNA: TGTGCCAGCAGCTCGGCGGGACAGATCCCCTACGAGCAGTACTTC; CDR3 protein: CASSSAGQIPYEQYF
V gene: TRBV5-8; J gene: TRBJ1-2; clone size: NA; D gene: TRBD1; CDR3 DNA: TGTGCCAGCACCCTTCGGGACAGCTATGGCTACACCTTC; CDR3 protein: CASTLRDSYGYTF
V gene: TRBV24-1; J gene: TRBJ2-6; clone size: NA; D gene: NA; CDR3 DNA: TGTGCCACCAGTGATTTGGGGGTGGGTGGGGCCAACGTCCTGACTTTC; CDR3 protein: CATSDLGVGGANVLTF
V gene: TRBV19; J gene: TRBJ1-5; clone size: NA; D gene: TRBD1; CDR3 DNA: TGTGCCAGTAGTCCTGGGACAGGGGGCAATCAGCCCCAGCATTTT; CDR3 protein: CASSPGTGGNQPQHF
V gene: TRBV2; J gene: TRBJ2-5; clone size: NA; D gene: NA; CDR3 DNA: TGTGCCGGGGGTTGGGCTCAAGAGACCCAGTACTTC; CDR3 protein: CAGGWAQETQYF
V gene: TRBV3-1/TRBV3-2; J gene: TRBJ1-1; clone size: NA; D gene: NA; CDR3 DNA: TGTGCCAGCAGCCAAGGGGTCGCGAACACTGAAGCTTTCTTT; CDR3 protein: CASSQGVANTEAFF
V gene: TRBV28; J gene: TRBJ1-1; clone size: NA; D gene: NA; CDR3 DNA: TGTGCCAGCAGCTCTAGCGTAGGAGTCACTGAAGCTTTCTTT; CDR3 protein: CASSSSVGVTEAFF
V gene: TRBV5-4; J gene: TRBJ2-7; clone size: NA; D gene: NA; CDR3 DNA: TGTGCCAGCAGACCCCCTCTCGGGTTCTACGAGCAGTACTTC; CDR3 protein: CASRPPLGFYEQYF
V gene: TRBV28; J gene: TRBJ2-7; clone size: NA; D gene: NA; CDR3 DNA: TGTGCCAGCAGTTTGGGGTTACCTAAAAACGAGCAGTACTTC; CDR3 protein: CASSLGLPKNEQYF
V gene: TRBV5-1; J gene: TRBJ1-1; clone size: NA; D gene: NA; CDR3 DNA: TGCGCCAGCAGCTTGCAGATTCAGGGGCACACTGAAGCTTTCTTT; CDR3 protein: CASSLQIQGHTEAFF
V gene: TRBV6-5; J gene: TRBJ1-1; clone size: NA; D gene: NA; CDR3 DNA: TGTGCCAGCAAAGCCTCTCGGCCTAATAGGGGAGCTTTCTTT; CDR3 protein: CASKASRPNRGAFF
V gene: TRBV28; J gene: TRBJ1-1; clone size: NA; D gene: TRBD1; CDR3 DNA: TGTGCCGGGGCGACAGGGCTTACTGAAGCTTTCTTT; CDR3 protein: CAGATGLTEAFF
V gene: TRBV19; J gene: TRBJ1-1; clone size: NA; D gene: NA; CDR3 DNA: TGTGCCAGTAGTCCCGAACCCGCTTTGGGGAACTCTGAAGCTTTCTTT; CDR3 protein: CASSPEPALGNSEAFF
V gene: TRBV7-9; J gene: TRBJ1-1; clone size: few; D gene: NA; CDR3 DNA: TGTGCCAGCAGCTTTGAAGGGAACACTGAAGCTTTCTTT; CDR3 protein: CASSFEGNTEAFF
V gene: TRBV7-9; J gene: TRBJ1-5; clone size: NA; D gene: TRBD1; CDR3 DNA: TGTGCCAGCAGCTTAATCAGGGGGAGGGATAGCAATCAGCCCCAGCATTTT; CDR3 protein: CASSLIRGRDSNQPQHF
V gene: TRBV19; J gene: TRBJ2-7; clone size: few; D gene: NA; CDR3 DNA: TGTGCCAGTAGTATAGAATTCAGACATTCCGAGCAGTACTTC; CDR3 protein: CASSIEFRHSEQYF
V gene: TRBV24-1; J gene: TRBJ2-1; clone size: NA; D gene: TRBD1; CDR3 DNA: TGTGCCACCAGTGACTCGGGACAGATTACTGGGGGGCAGTTCTTC; CDR3 protein: CATSDSGQITGGQFF
V gene: TRBV5-1; J gene: TRBJ2-1; clone size: NA; D gene: TRBD2; CDR3 DNA: TGCGCCAGCAGGGCCGGGACTAGCGGGGACAATGAGCAGTTCTTC; CDR3 protein: CASRAGTSGDNEQFF
V gene: TRBV19; J gene: TRBJ1-5; clone size: NA; D gene: NA; CDR3 DNA: TGTGCCAGTAGTATTGTCGGCGATCAGCCCCAGCATTTT; CDR3 protein: CASSIVGDQPQHF
V gene: TRBV27; J gene: TRBJ2-1; clone size: NA; D gene: NA; CDR3 DNA: TGTGCCAGCAGTTTTCCCCGGGGGGCGTACAATGAGCAGTTCTTC; CDR3 protein: CASSFPRGAYNEQFF
V gene: TRBV11-2; J gene: TRBJ2-3; clone size: NA; D gene: TRBD1; CDR3 DNA: TGTGCCAGCAGCTTGAAGGGGGCCTGGACAGATACGCAGTATTTT; CDR3 protein: CASSLKGAWTDTQYF
V gene: TRBV10-1; J gene: TRBJ2-7; clone size: once; D gene: NA; CDR3 DNA: TGCGCCAGCAGTGAGATATTGGGAGAAAGCTCCTACGAGCAGTACTTC; CDR3 protein: CASSEILGESSYEQYF
V gene: TRBV30; J gene: TRBJ1-5; clone size: NA; D gene: NA; CDR3 DNA: TGTGCCTGGAGTTCCTACCCCGATCAGCCCCAGCATTTT; CDR3 protein: CAWSSYPDQPQHF
V gene: TRBV11-1; J gene: TRBJ2-1; clone size: NA; D gene: NA; CDR3 DNA: TGTGCCAGCAGGAGGACGGGGTTGGACAATGAGCAGTTCTTC; CDR3 protein: CASRRTGLDNEQFF
V gene: TRBV29-1; J gene: TRBJ2-3; clone size: NA; D gene: NA; CDR3 DNA: TGCAGCGTTGCCCGAACAGGGAAGATAGATACGCAGTATTTT; CDR3 protein: CSVARTGKIDTQYF
V gene: TRBV6-5; J gene: TRBJ2-7; clone size: NA; D gene: NA; CDR3 DNA: TGTGCCAGCAGGCCGGCACGGGGCACCTACGAGCAGTACTTC; CDR3 protein: CASRPARGTYEQYF
V gene: TRBV6-2/TRBV6-3; J gene: TRBJ2-7; clone size: NA; D gene: TRBD2; CDR3 DNA: TGTGCCAGCAGTTACTCGATATCCCGGACTAGCGGGAGTGGCGAGCAGTACTTC; CDR3 protein: CASSYSISRTSGSGEQYF
V gene: TRBV18; J gene: TRBJ2-5; clone size: NA; D gene: NA; CDR3 DNA: TGTGCCAGCTCACCACCCAGTCAAGAGACCCAGTACTTC; CDR3 protein: CASSPPSQETQYF
V gene: TRBV28; J gene: TRBJ1-1; clone size: NA; D gene: TRBD1; CDR3 DNA: TGTGCCAGCAGTTTAAGGTTGACAGGGCCGGGTAGGGCTTTCTTT; CDR3 protein: CASSLRLTGPGRAFF
V gene: TRBV5-1; J gene: TRBJ2-7; clone size: NA; D gene: TRBD2; CDR3 DNA: TGCGCCAGCAGCCAGGGACTAGCGGGGGATAACGAGCAGTACTTC; CDR3 protein: CASSQGLAGDNEQYF
V gene: TRBV4-3; J gene: TRBJ1-2; clone size: NA; D gene: NA; CDR3 DNA: TGCGCCAGCAGCCAGGGAGAAGGCAGGGTGGGCTATGGCTACACCTTC; CDR3 protein: CASSQGEGRVGYGYTF
V gene: TRBV19; J gene: TRBJ1-1; clone size: NA; D gene: TRBD1; CDR3 DNA: TGTGCCAGTAGAAACCGGGACAGAGACACTGAAGCTTTCTTT; CDR3 protein: CASRNRDRDTEAFF
V gene: TRBV19; J gene: TRBJ2-3; clone size: once; D gene: NA; CDR3 DNA: TGTGCCAGTAGAGCCCCGACCCTAGATACGCAGTATTTT; CDR3 protein: CASRAPTLDTQYF
V gene: TRBV28; J gene: TRBJ1-1; clone size: once; D gene: NA; CDR3 DNA: TGTGCCAGCAGCTCTCGCATGGGACTGAACACTGAAGCTTTCTTT; CDR3 protein: CASSSRMGLNTEAFF
V gene: TRBV7-8; J gene: TRBJ2-7; clone size: NA; D gene: NA; CDR3 DNA: TGTGCCAGCAGCCCCCTAGTCCCTGGACAGAGCAACGAGCAGTACTTC; CDR3 protein: CASSPLVPGQSNEQYF
V gene: TRBV11-2; J gene: TRBJ2-2; clone size: NA; D gene: NA; CDR3 DNA: TGTGCCAGCAGCCTTAGACAGGTGGACACCGGGGAGCTGTTTTTT; CDR3 protein: CASSLRQVDTGELFF
V gene: TRBV7-7; J gene: TRBJ2-2; clone size: NA; D gene: NA; CDR3 DNA: TGTGCTAGCAGCCCCCGCAGCTGGGAGGACAACACCGGGGAGCTGTTTTTT; CDR3 protein: CASSPRSWEDNTGELFF
V gene: TRBV6-5; J gene: TRBJ2-7; clone size: NA; D gene: NA; CDR3 DNA: TGTGCCAGCAGGGCCGGGTCCGTCTACGAGCAGTACTTC; CDR3 protein: CASRAGSVYEQYF
V gene: TRBV19; J gene: TRBJ2-2; clone size: NA; D gene: TRBD2; CDR3 DNA: TGTGCCAGTAGTTCGGGACTAGAAAACACCGGGGAGCTGTTTTTT; CDR3 protein: CASSSGLENTGELFF
V gene: TRBV6-1; J gene: TRBJ2-7; clone size: NA; D gene: NA; CDR3 DNA: TGTGCCAGCAGTGAACTCTGGGTCTCGGCCTACGAGCAGTACTTC; CDR3 protein: CASSELWVSAYEQYF
V gene: TRBV5-5; J gene: TRBJ2-5; clone size: NA; D gene: TRBD2; CDR3 DNA: TGTGCCAGCAGCGAGACAGCGGGAGCGCTCCAAGAGACCCAGTACTTC; CDR3 protein: CASSETAGALQETQYF
V gene: TRBV7-2; J gene: TRBJ2-7; clone size: NA; D gene: TRBD2; CDR3 DNA: TGTGCCAGCAGCCCTCCGGGACTACGCTCCTACGAGCAGTACTTC; CDR3 protein: CASSPPGLRSYEQYF
V gene: TRBV27; J gene: TRBJ1-6; clone size: once; D gene: NA; CDR3 DNA: TGTGCCAGCAGTCCCCCGAGCTCCTATAATTCACCCCTCCACTTT; CDR3 protein: CASSPPSSYNSPLHF
V gene: TRBV9; J gene: TRBJ1-5; clone size: NA; D gene: TRBD1; CDR3 DNA: TGTGCCAGCAGCAACGGAAGGGGACAGGGTGAACAGCCCCAGCATTTT; CDR3 protein: CASSNGRGQGEQPQHF
V gene: TRBV7-2; J gene: TRBJ1-1; clone size: NA; D gene: TRBD1; CDR3 DNA: TGTGCCAGCAGCTTAGGGGACAGGGGGCTGGTCACTGAAGCTTTCTTT; CDR3 protein: CASSLGDRGLVTEAFF
V gene: TRBV30; J gene: TRBJ2-2; clone size: NA; D gene: TRBD2; CDR3 DNA: TGTGCCTGGAGCGCGACTAGCGGGAGTCGAACCGGGGAGCTGTTTTTT; CDR3 protein: CAWSATSGSRTGELFF
V gene: TRBV3-1/TRBV3-2; J gene: TRBJ2-7; clone size: NA; D gene: TRBD1; CDR3 DNA: TGTGCCAGCAGCCAAGGGGCAGGGGGTGGGTACGAGCAGTACTTC; CDR3 protein: CASSQGAGGGYEQYF
V gene: TRBV7-3; J gene: TRBJ2-5; clone size: NA; D gene: TRBD2; CDR3 DNA: TGTGCCAGCAGCCCCCGCGCGGGAGTCGGGGAGACCCAGTACTTC; CDR3 protein: CASSPRAGVGETQYF
V gene: TRBV28; J gene: TRBJ1-2; clone size: NA; D gene: NA; CDR3 DNA: TGTGCCAGCAGTCAAGGTTACCACTATGGCTACACCTTC; CDR3 protein: CASSQGYHYGYTF